The clone carrying this T cell receptor beta chain is a singleton in its sample. TCRdb's table, derived via immunoSEQ multiplex PCR, lists solely in-frame clones and lacks some. The sample lists about 180,000 clones, over 75% occurring once. These data belong to a study of blood T cell repertoires in COVID-19. This CDR3 is built from 15 residues. The V end was cut by 6 bases, the J end by 1 base, with 12 bases between. Germline CDR1 is KGHSH and CDR2 is LQKENI. The V and J genes are TRBV18 and TRBJ2-2; D might be TRBD1 (5 bases). Material for sequencing was PBMCs or T cells enriched from blood (not recorded which). This TCR came from a woman between 35 and 50 years old with acute COVID-19. For the CDR3, the DNA is TGTGCCAGCTCTCGAATGACAGAGAACACCGGGGAGCTGTTTTTT. This codes for CASSRMTENTGELFF.